One T cell receptor (beta chain) is described in this entry. The antigen is not known. V lost 2 bases, J lost 2 bases, and 16 bases lay in between. CDR3 length equals 16 residues. Germline V gene lookup returns CDR1 ENHRY and CDR2 SYGVKD. Primers for the PCR totalled 60 Vbeta and 13 Jbeta. Data came from immunoSEQ multiplex PCR; TCRdb stores just in-frame clones and leaves some out. The data hold about 150,000 clones, with around 60% observed a single time. This sample stems from a study of cytomegalovirus exposure and HLA in healthy donors. Overall study results and limits: The authors later linked a missense DCLRE1C variant to TCR beta V- and J-gene trimming. In a later analysis, at a false discovery rate of 0.05, fewer than 20,000 TCR beta sequences were associated with HLA alleles. From TCR beta sequences, most subjects' HLA-A and HLA-B alleles were reportedly predicted accurately. Clonal expansion was found to be greater in HLA-associated TCR beta chains than in equally common others in a later analysis.

The sequenced sample was PBMCs. This receptor was taken from a woman aged 60-75 years in good health and CMV-seropositive. The rearrangement joins TRBV10-3 to TRBJ2-7, with D tentatively TRBD1 (5 bases). DNA for the CDR3: TGTGCCATCAGTGAGCCCGACAGCCGAGGTGCCTACGAGCAGTACTTC. As protein: CAISEPDSRGAYEQYF.